These T cell receptor beta chains were read from a single sample in a study of T cell repertoires in ileal Crohn's disease. The data were produced by immunoSEQ multiplex PCR, yet TCRdb's version contains in-frame clones alone and is incomplete. The repertoire holds 7,000 or so clones, with about two thirds as singletons. The source material was ileal tissue. The receptors were sampled from an adult with Crohn's disease. CDR3s include the opening cysteine and the closing phenylalanine or tryptophan. D genes are given only for firm matches. Some rows have no size entry. The others give once, few or many, or a class for an expanded clone.

-	TRBV29-1	TRBD1	TRBJ1-5	TGCAGCGTTCAAGAGGGACAGGGGGCCCAGCATTTT	CSVQEGQGAQHF
-	TRBV18	TRBD1	TRBJ2-7	TGTGCCAGCTCACCACAGGGACAGGGAGGCGAGCAGTACTTC	CASSPQGQGGEQYF
-	TRBV19	-	TRBJ1-5	TGTGCCAGTAGTATGAGCCAGACGAAGACTGTGCCCCAGCATTTT	CASSMSQTKTVPQHF
few	TRBV5-1	TRBD1	TRBJ1-1	TGCGCCAGCAGCATCACAGGGGCACGTCTTGGCACTGAAGCTTTCTTT	CASSITGARLGTEAFF
-	TRBV18	-	TRBJ1-6	TGTGCCAGCTCACGCGACAGCGAATCACCCCTCCACTTT	CASSRDSESPLHF
-	TRBV29-1	TRBD2	TRBJ2-3	TGCAGCGTTGATGCGCGGGAGAGGACAGATACGCAGTATTTT	CSVDARERTDTQYF
-	TRBV28	TRBD1	TRBJ2-7	TGTGCCAGCAGTTTGACAGGGGGCAAGCAGTACTTC	CASSLTGGKQYF
-	TRBV5-1	-	TRBJ2-3	TGCGCCAGCAGCTTGGGTGATGAGGCAGATACGCAGTATTTT	CASSLGDEADTQYF
-	TRBV5-8	TRBD2	TRBJ2-1	TGTGCCAGCAGCTCTCCCGGGACTAGCGGGGGTAATGAGCAGTTCTTC	CASSSPGTSGGNEQFF
few	TRBV6-5	-	TRBJ1-6	TGTGCCAGCCGGGCCTCACAGGGTTTTAATTCACCCCTCCACTTT	CASRASQGFNSPLHF
-	TRBV4-1	TRBD2	TRBJ2-1	TGCGCCAGCAGCCAAGAGCTAGCGGGGGGCCATGAGCAGTTCTTC	CASSQELAGGHEQFF
-	TRBV2	TRBD2	TRBJ2-7	TGTGCCAGCAGTGCGGTTAGCGGGAGGGAAGTGCAGTACTTC	CASSAVSGREVQYF
-	TRBV7-2	-	TRBJ1-2	TGTGCCAGCAGCTTAGGAGGAGGTGGCTACACCTTC	CASSLGGGGYTF
few	TRBV6-1	-	TRBJ2-2	TGTGCCAGCAGCCGACGAGGCGGGGAGCTGTTTTTT	CASSRRGGELFF
-	TRBV5-1	-	TRBJ2-5	TGCGCCAGCAGCAGCGTCCCCCCCTCGCAAGAGACCCAGTACTTC	CASSSVPPSQETQYF
-	TRBV28	TRBD2	TRBJ2-1	TGTGCCAGTGGAAGCCCGGGACTAGCGGCTTCCTACAATGAGCAGTTCTTC	CASGSPGLAASYNEQFF
-	TRBV7-7	TRBD2	TRBJ2-1	TGTGCTAGCAGCAAGGGACTAGCGGGTGATGAGCAGTTCTTC	CASSKGLAGDEQFF
-	TRBV30	-	TRBJ1-1	TGTGCCTGGAGTGTACTCCCTGGCGGCAACACTGAAGCTTTCTTT	CAWSVLPGGNTEAFF
-	TRBV5-1	TRBD1	TRBJ2-2	TGCGCCAGCAGCTTACAGGGGGCCACCGGGGAGCTGTTTTTT	CASSLQGATGELFF
few	TRBV7-8	-	TRBJ2-5	TGTGCCAGCAGCTTAGCTGCGGGGAGGGGGGAGACCCAGTACTTC	CASSLAAGRGETQYF
once	TRBV7-9	TRBD2	TRBJ2-7	TGTGCCAGCAGCTTAGCTAGCGGGAGCCCCCTCTACGAGCAGTACTTC	CASSLASGSPLYEQYF
once	TRBV9	TRBD2	TRBJ2-3	TGTGCCAGCAGCTCATCACTAGCGGGAGGAGACTCTAGCACAGATACGCAGTATTTT	CASSSSLAGGDSSTDTQYF
-	TRBV6-1	TRBD1	TRBJ1-1	TGTGCCAGCAGTGGTCAGGGGGCTCGTGGCACTGAAGCTTTCTTT	CASSGQGARGTEAFF
-	TRBV30	TRBD2	TRBJ2-2	TGTGCCTGGACCCGGACTAGCGGGGGTTGGGAGCTGTTTTTT	CAWTRTSGGWELFF
-	TRBV9	TRBD2	TRBJ2-1	TGTGCCAGCAGCGTATTTGCGGGAGGGCCTGAGCAGTTCTTC	CASSVFAGGPEQFF